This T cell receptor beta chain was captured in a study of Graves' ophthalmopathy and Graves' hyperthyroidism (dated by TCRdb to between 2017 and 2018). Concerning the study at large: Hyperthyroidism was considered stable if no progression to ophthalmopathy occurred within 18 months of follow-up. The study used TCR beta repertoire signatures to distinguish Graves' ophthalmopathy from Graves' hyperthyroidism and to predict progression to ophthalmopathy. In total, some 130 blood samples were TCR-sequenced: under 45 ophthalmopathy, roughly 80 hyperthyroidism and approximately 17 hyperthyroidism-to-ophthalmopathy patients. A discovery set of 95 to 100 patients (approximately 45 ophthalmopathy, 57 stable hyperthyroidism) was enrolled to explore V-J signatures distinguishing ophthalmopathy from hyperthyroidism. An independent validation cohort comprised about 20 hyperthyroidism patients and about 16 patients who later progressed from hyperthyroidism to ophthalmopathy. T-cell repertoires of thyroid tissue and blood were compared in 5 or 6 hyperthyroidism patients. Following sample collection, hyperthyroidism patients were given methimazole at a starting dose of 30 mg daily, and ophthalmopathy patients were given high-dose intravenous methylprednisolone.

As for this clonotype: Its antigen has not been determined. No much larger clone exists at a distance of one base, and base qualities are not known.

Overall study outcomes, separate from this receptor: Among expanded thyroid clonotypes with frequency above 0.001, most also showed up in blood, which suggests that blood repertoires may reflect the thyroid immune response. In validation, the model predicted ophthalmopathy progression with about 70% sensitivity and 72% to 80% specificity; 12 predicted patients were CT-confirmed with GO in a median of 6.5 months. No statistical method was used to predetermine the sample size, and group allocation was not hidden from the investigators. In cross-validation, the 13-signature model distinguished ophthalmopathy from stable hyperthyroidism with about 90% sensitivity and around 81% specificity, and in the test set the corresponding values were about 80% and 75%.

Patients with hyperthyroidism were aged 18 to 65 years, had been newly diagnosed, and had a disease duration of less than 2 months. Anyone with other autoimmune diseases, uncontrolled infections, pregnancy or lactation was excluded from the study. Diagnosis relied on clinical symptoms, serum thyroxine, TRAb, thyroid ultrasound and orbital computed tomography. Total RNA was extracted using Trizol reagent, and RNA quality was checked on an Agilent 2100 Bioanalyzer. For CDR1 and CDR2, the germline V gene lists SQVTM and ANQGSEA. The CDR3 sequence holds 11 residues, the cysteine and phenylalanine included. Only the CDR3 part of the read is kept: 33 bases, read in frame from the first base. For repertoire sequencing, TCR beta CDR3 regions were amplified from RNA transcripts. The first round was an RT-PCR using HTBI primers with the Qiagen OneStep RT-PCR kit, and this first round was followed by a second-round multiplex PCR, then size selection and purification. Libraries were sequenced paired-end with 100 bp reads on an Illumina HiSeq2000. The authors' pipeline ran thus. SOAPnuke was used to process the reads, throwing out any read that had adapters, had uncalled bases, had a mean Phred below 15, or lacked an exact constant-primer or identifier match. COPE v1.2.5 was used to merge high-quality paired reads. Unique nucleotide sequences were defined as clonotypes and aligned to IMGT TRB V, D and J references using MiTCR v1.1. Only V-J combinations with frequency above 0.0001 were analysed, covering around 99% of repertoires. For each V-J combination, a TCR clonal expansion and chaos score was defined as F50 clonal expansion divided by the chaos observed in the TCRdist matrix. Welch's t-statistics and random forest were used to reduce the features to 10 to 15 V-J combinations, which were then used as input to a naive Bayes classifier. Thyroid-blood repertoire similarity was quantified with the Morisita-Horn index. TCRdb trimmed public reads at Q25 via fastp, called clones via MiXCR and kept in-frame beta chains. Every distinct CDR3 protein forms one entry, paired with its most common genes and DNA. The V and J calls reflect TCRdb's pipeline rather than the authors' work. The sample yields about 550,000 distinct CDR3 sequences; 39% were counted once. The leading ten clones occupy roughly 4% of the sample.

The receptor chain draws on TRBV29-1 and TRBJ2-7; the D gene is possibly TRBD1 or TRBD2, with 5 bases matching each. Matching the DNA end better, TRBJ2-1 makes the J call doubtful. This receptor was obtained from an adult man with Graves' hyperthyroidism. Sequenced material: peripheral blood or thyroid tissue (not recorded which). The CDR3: CRAVGDNEQFF. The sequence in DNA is TGCAGAGCGGTGGGGGACAATGAGCAGTTCTTC.